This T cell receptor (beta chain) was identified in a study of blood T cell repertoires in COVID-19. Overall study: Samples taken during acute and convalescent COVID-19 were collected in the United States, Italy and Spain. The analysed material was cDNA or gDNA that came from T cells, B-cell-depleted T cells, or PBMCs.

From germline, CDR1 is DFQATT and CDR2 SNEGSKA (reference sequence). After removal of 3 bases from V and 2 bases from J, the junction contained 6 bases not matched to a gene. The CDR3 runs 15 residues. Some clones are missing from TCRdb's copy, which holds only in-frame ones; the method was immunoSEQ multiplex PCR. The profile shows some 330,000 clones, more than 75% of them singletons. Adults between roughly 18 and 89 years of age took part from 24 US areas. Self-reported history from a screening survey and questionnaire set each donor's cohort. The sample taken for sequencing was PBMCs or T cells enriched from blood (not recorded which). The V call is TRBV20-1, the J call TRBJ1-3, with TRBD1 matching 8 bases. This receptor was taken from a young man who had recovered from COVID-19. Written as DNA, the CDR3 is TGCAGTGCTAGTAAACCAGGGGGCACTGGAAACACCATATATTTT. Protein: CSASKPGGTGNTIYF.